The next 20 T cell receptor beta chains were all read from a single sample in a study of molecular identifiers for immune sequencing clone quantification (dated 2018 in TCRdb). Libraries were built with PCR. These reads were obtained on a NextSeq 500. The raw public reads went through TCRdb reprocessing: fastp at Q25, MiXCR clone calling, in-frame beta chains kept. Entries that share a CDR3 protein sequence are merged under the most common genes and DNA. The sample profile shows roughly 320,000 distinct CDR3 sequences; roughly a quarter of them were found once. The ten largest make up around 0.76% of the sample. Sequencing was done on a sample of naive CD8+ T cells from blood, with Jurkat cell RNA spiked in. The cell subset or site label, as the study defines it: FACS-sorted CD8+CD4-CCR7+CD45RA+ naive T cells. Source of these receptors: a human donor in good health. Some libraries in this study had Jurkat cell RNA spiked in.

About this clonotype: This may be a read error: a much more frequent sequence differs by one nucleotide. This chain connects TRBV20-1 to TRBJ1-1; no definite D call. V lost 6 bases to trimming and J lost 4 bases, with 12 bases between them. CDR1 and CDR2 (germline): DFQATT, SNEGSKA (reference sequence). CDR3 length equals 12 residues. CDR3 DNA: TGCAGTGCGGATGGTTTGAGCACTGAAGCTTTCTTT. Translated: CSADGLSTEAFF.

To note about this clonotype: This may arise from a read error, as a much more abundant clone is one base away. The chain recombines TRBV7-6 with TRBJ2-1; D is possibly TRBD2 (6 bases). Looked up from germline, CDR1 is SGHVS and CDR2 is FNYEAQ. V was trimmed by 5 bases and J by 5 bases, leaving 19 bases between them. The CDR3 is 16 amino acids. CDR3 coding DNA: TGTGCCAGCAGCCCCCGGGGGTCGAGGGAAGACAATGAGCAGTTCTTC. This encodes CASSPRGSREDNEQFF.

The chain joins TRBV25-1 to TRBJ2-7, with 7 bases that match TRBD1. Unmatched junction bases numbered 8, after V lost 6 bases and J lost 3 bases. Germline assignment: CDR1 MGHDK and CDR2 SYGVNS. The CDR3 spans 14 residues. The CDR3 bases are TGTGCCAGCAGGGGCTGGGACAGTTGCTACGAGCAGTACTTC. This gives the protein CASRGWDSCYEQYF.

In this sample, this clonotype turned up a few times. The CDR3 DNA reads TGTGCCAGCGCCACCGGGACTAGCGTCGCCTCAGATACGCAGTATTTT. Translation: CASATGTSVASDTQYF. The rearrangement joins TRBV27 to TRBJ2-3, with 10 nucleotides matching TRBD2. Per germline, CDR1 MNHEY and CDR2 SMNVEV (reference sequence). This CDR3 comprises 16 residues. With 8 bases clipped from V and 4 bases from J, the junction kept 12 bases outside the gene matches.

Remarks on this clonotype: A read error is possible here, since a much larger clone lies one base away. The rearrangement links TRBV5-3 to TRBJ2-7, with 8 nucleotides matching TRBD2. TRBV5-3 is reported as an ORF; its role is uncertain. The CDR3 runs to 13 residues. The CDR3 nucleotides read TGTGGCAGCAGCACCGGACTAGCTACCGAGCAGTACTTC. Protein product: CGSSTGLATEQYF.

There are many counts of this clonotype. This chain links TRBV30 with TRBJ2-4; the match to TRBD2 covers 8 bases. Germline V CDR1 and CDR2: GTSNPN, SVGIG (reference sequence). CDR3 length: 13 amino acids. The V and J ends lost 4 bases and 10 bases, in that order; junction bases with no gene match: 9. In nucleotides, the CDR3 is TGTGCCTGGAATTTGGGACTAGGTACAATTCAGTACTTC. Translating it yields CAWNLGLGTIQYF.

J is TRBJ2-2 and V is TRBV2, with 7 positions matching TRBD1. The V segment lost 3 bases and the J segment 0 bases; nucleotides outside the gene matches: 4. The CDR3 has 16 amino acids. Germline V gene data show CDR1 as SNHLY and CDR2 as FYNNEI. The CDR3, as DNA: TGTGCCAGCAGTGAGGGGACAGTTACGAACACCGGGGAGCTGTTTTTT. The encoded protein is CASSEGTVTNTGELFF. Combining the CDR3 with reference TRBV2 and TRBJ2-2 gives the whole variable domain EPEVTQTPSHQVTQMGQEVILRCVPISNHLYFYWYRQILGQKVEFLVSFYNNEISEKSEIFDDQFSVERPDGSNFTLKIRSTKLEDSAMYFCASSEGTVTNTGELFFGEGSRLTVL.

This clonotype was seen many times. V gene TRBV4-1 combines with J gene TRBJ1-5; perhaps TRBD1 as D (5 bases). Trimming removed 4 bases at V and 4 bases at J, with 8 bases between. CDR3 length: 13 amino acids. The V gene's germline CDR1 is MGHRA and CDR2 YSYEKL. In nucleotides, the CDR3 is TGCGCCAGCAGCCCCAGGGTGAATCAGCCCCAGCATTTT. This sequence encodes CASSPRVNQPQHF.

This clonotype was seen a few times. The CDR3 here is CASKIRNTEAFF. The CDR3 DNA sequence: TGTGCCAGTAAAATAAGGAACACTGAAGCTTTCTTT. V gene TRBV19 combines with J gene TRBJ1-1; D unresolved. This CDR3 spans 12 amino acids. Deletions cut 7 bases from V and 1 base from J, with 7 bases between. Per the germline V gene, CDR1 is LNHDA and CDR2 is SQIVND (reference sequence).

A word on this clonotype: Being one base from a much bigger clone, this may be a read error. The V and J genes are TRBV2 and TRBJ1-1, with 7 nucleotides matching TRBD1. This CDR3 contains 15 residues. CDR1 SNHLY and CDR2 FYNNEI come from the germline V gene. The ends lost 1 base at V and 4 bases at J; junction bases unmatched: 6. CDR3 in amino acids: CASSEEGATLTEAFF. CDR3 bases: TGTGCCAGCAGTGAAGAGGGGGCTACGCTCACTGAAGCTTTCTTT.

The sample holds a few counts of this clonotype. The chain combines TRBV19 with TRBJ2-7, with D perhaps assigned TRBD1 or TRBD2 (6 bases each). V lost 1 base, J lost 5 bases, and 12 bases lay in between. From germline, CDR1 is LNHDA and CDR2 SQIVND (reference sequence). The CDR3 sequence is 14 residues long. The CDR3 loop reads CASSIVGGPHEQYF. CDR3 nucleotide sequence: TGTGCCAGTAGTATAGTAGGGGGGCCCCACGAGCAGTACTTC. The whole variable domain, remainder taken from reference TRBV19 and TRBJ2-7, is DGGITQSPKYLFRKEGQNVTLSCEQNLNHDAMYWYRQDPGQGLRLIYYSQIVNDFQKGDIAEGYSVSREKKESFPLTVTSAQKNPTAFYLCASSIVGGPHEQYFGPGTRLTVT.

The chain is built from TRBV12-3 or TRBV12-4 and TRBJ2-2; D ambiguous. The V and J ends lost 1 base and 7 bases respectively, with 10 bases between them. This CDR3 region has 14 residues. As DNA, the CDR3 is TGTGCCAGCAGTTTAGTACTCCACGTCGGGGAGCTGTTTTTT. Protein sequence: CASSLVLHVGELFF.

The genes are TRBV20-1 and TRBJ2-3; 7 nucleotides align to TRBD2. Germline loops: CDR1 DFQATT, CDR2 SNEGSKA (reference sequence). Trimming cost V 5 bases and J 2 bases; bases outside gene matches: 7. The CDR3 covers 14 residues. The CDR3 here is CSADGGDPTDTQYF. CDR3 sequence (DNA): TGCAGTGCTGATGGGGGGGACCCCACAGATACGCAGTATTTT.

The chain is built from TRBV4-1 and TRBJ2-7; 10 bases agree with TRBD1. V shed 2 bases and J 4 bases; nucleotides not matched to a gene: 5. The CDR3 covers 15 residues. Germline-derived CDR1 and CDR2 are MGHRA and YSYEKL. CDR3 nucleotides: TGCGCCAGCAGCCAACGAGACAGGGGGCAATACGAGCAGTACTTC. Translated: CASSQRDRGQYEQYF.

This chain links TRBV6-2 or TRBV6-3 with TRBJ2-3, with 8 bases lining up with TRBD1. Germline V lookup: CDR1 MNHEY, CDR2 SVGEGT. J gave up 2 bases and V 10 bases, and 5 bases lay outside the gene matches. The CDR3 contains 13 residues. The CDR3 region has the DNA TGTGCCATCCGGGACAGGTACACAGATACGCAGTATTTT. This translates into CAIRDRYTDTQYF.

The J gene is TRBJ2-1, the V gene TRBV27, with 7 bases fitting TRBD2. The CDR3 extends over 17 amino acids. The V gene end was trimmed by 1 base and the J gene end by 6 bases; junction bases not matched to a gene: 12. Germline CDR1 reads MNHEY; CDR2 reads SMNVEV (reference sequence). This chain's CDR3 is CASSLLKPGGGPNEQFF. In nucleotides, the CDR3 is TGTGCCAGCAGTTTATTAAAGCCGGGGGGAGGGCCCAATGAGCAGTTCTTC.

Of note for this clonotype: One end of the junction fails to match germline, which may point to a read error. CDR3 protein: CAGSLGPTGNQETQYF. The DNA of the CDR3 is TGTGCCGGCAGCTTAGGCCCCACAGGGAATCAAGAGACCCAGTACTTC. This rearrangement joins TRBV7-9 to TRBJ2-5; possible D gene TRBD1, 6 bases. In germline, CDR1 is SEHNR, CDR2 FQNEAQ (reference sequence). The CDR3 spans 16 residues.

This clonotype was found many times. The rearrangement links TRBV20-1 to TRBJ1-1, with D unclear. Looked up from germline, CDR1 is DFQATT and CDR2 is SNEGSKA (reference sequence). Trimming stripped 4 bases from V and 1 base from J, with 4 bases between. The CDR3 length is 11 residues. CDR3 DNA sequence: TGCAGTGCTAAGGAGAACACTGAAGCTTTCTTT. This translates into CSAKENTEAFF.

With respect to this clonotype: It may be a read error: a sequence one base away is much more abundant. The gene calls are TRBV6-6 and TRBJ2-7, with TRBD1 matching 7 bases. Looked up from germline, CDR1 is MNHNY and CDR2 is SVGAGI (reference sequence). The CDR3 covers 12 residues. The CDR3 bases are TGTGCCAGCAGTACAGGGGCCACTGAGCGGTACTTC. It is translated as CASSTGATERYF.

The table lists this clonotype with a few counts. The chain has TRBV7-8 and TRBJ1-5, with 11 bases aligning to TRBD1. Germline V lookup: CDR1 SGHVS, CDR2 FQNEAQ. The CDR3 is 16 residues long. Trimming cost V 1 base and J 5 bases; bases outside gene matches: 4. Here the CDR3 reads CASSLGGTGGYQPQHF. Here the CDR3 DNA reads TGTGCCAGCAGCTTAGGCGGGACAGGGGGTTATCAGCCCCAGCATTTT.